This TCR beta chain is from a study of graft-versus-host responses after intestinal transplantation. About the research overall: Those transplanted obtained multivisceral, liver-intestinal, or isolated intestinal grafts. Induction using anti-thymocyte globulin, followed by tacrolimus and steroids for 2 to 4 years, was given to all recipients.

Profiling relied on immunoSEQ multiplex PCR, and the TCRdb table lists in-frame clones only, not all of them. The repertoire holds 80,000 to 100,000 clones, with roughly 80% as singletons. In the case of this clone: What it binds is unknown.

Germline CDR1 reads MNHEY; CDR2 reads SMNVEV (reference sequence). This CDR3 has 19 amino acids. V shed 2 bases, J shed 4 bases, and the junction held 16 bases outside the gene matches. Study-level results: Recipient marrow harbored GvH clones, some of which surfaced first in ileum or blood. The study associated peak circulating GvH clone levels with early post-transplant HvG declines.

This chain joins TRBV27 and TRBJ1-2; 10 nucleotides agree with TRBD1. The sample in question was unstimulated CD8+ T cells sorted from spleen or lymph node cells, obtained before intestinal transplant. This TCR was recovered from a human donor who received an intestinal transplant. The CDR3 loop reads CASSLRQGANSLTVYGYTF. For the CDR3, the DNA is TGTGCCAGCAGTTTAAGACAGGGGGCAAATAGTCTAACTGTCTATGGCTACACCTTC.